The clone carrying this T cell receptor beta chain appeared many times. Trimming pared 3 bases from V and 6 bases from J, leaving 11 bases between. Germline CDR1 and CDR2: MDHEN and SYDVKM. The CDR3 totals 14 residues. A 10-nucleotide random UMI tagged transcripts in template-switch 5'RACE cDNA synthesis. Over 190 million TCR-beta sequences from 15-18 subjects came from every sequencing run. One entry per CDR3 protein, called by TCRdb with MiXCR from the 5' RACE reads. The sample carries tens of thousands of distinct CDR3 sequences, 5.5% to 6.5% recorded once. These data are taken from a study of neurological immune-mediated disorders. Regarding time point: longitudinal time-point 2. The starting material, 2 million PBMCs stored at -80 C, gave rise to the unsorted libraries.

Sequencing was performed on PBMCs. The TCR was taken from a woman aged 55-70 years with multiple sclerosis. The chain is built from TRBV28 and TRBJ1-4, with D possibly matching TRBD1 (5 bases). CDR3 residues: CASSFGHKYEKLFF. The CDR3 DNA sequence: TGTGCCAGCAGTTTCGGACACAAGTATGAAAAACTGTTTTTT. Combining the CDR3 with reference TRBV28 and TRBJ1-4 gives the whole variable domain DVKVTQSSRYLVKRTGEKVFLECVQDMDHENMFWYRQDPGLGLRLIYFSYDVKMKEKGDIPEGYSVSREKKERFSLILESASTNQTSMYLCASSFGHKYEKLFFGSGTQLSVL.